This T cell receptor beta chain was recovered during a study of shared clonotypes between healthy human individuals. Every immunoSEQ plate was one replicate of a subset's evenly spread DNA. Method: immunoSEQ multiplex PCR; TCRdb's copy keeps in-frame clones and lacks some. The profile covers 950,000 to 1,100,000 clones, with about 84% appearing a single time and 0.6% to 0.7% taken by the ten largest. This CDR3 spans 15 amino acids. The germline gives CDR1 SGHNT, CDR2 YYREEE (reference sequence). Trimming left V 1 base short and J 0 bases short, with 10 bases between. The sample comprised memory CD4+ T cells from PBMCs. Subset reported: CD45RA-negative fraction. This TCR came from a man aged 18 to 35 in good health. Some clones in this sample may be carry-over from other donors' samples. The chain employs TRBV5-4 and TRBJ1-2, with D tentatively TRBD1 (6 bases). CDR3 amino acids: CASSLRTEPNYGYTF. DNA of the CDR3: TGTGCCAGCAGCTTGAGGACAGAGCCTAACTATGGCTACACCTTC.